The rows below give T cell receptor beta chains drawn from one sample of a study of T cells in tumors and immune-related adverse events. The assay was immunoSEQ multiplex PCR, and TCRdb's table has in-frame clones only and misses some. The sample has roughly 20,000 clones, around nine tenths seen once. The source material was lymph node tissue, sampled from a patient treated with anti-PD-1 therapy. These receptor sequences come from a female donor with metastatic renal cell carcinoma. The CDR3 runs from the conserved cysteine through the conserved F or W. A D gene is named only where the DNA matches it firmly. Clone size appears in some rows only: once, few, many, or a class for an expanded clone.

j_call | clone_size | d_call | v_call | cdr3_nt | cdr3_aa
TRBJ2-7 | once | TRBD1 | TRBV11-3 | TGTGCCAGCAGCTTGTCGGGACAGGTGGGGCACGAGCAGTACTTC | CASSLSGQVGHEQYF
TRBJ1-5 | - | - | TRBV19 | TGTGCCAGTCAAGGAGGGTCCACCCTCGGAGTTCAGCCCCAGCATTTT | CASQGGSTLGVQPQHF
TRBJ2-7 | - | TRBD2 | TRBV27 | TGTGCCAGCAGTCGGTTTAGCGGGATCTACGAGCAGTACTTC | CASSRFSGIYEQYF
TRBJ1-2 | once | - | TRBV27 | TGTGCCAGCAGAGACTCCTTACAGGTTAACTATGGCTACACCTTC | CASRDSLQVNYGYTF
TRBJ2-2 | - | - | TRBV5-1 | TGCGCCAGCAGCTTCGGGGGTACGAACACCGGGGAGCTGTTTTTT | CASSFGGTNTGELFF
TRBJ2-6 | - | - | TRBV5-5 | TGTGCCAGCAGAGGGGGACCCTTCTCTGGGGCCAACGTCCTGACTTTC | CASRGGPFSGANVLTF
TRBJ2-5 | - | - | TRBV5-1 | TGCGCCAGCAGCCCCAGTGGTGGGGTGGAGGAGACCCAGTACTTC | CASSPSGGVEETQYF
TRBJ1-1 | - | - | TRBV30 | - | CAWRFGPGGDAFF
TRBJ1-2 | - | TRBD1 | TRBV2 | TGTGCCAGCAGGACCGGGACAGGGATGGAAGGCTACACCTTC | CASRTGTGMEGYTF
TRBJ1-1 | - | - | TRBV4-1 | TGCGCCAGCAGCCAAGAACGTGGTCCCGGAGGGACTGAAGCTTTCTTT | CASSQERGPGGTEAFF
TRBJ2-7 | - | - | TRBV7-9 | TGTGCCAGCAGCTTAGAGTACAGGCCCTACGAGCAGTACTTC | CASSLEYRPYEQYF
TRBJ2-2 | - | - | TRBV18 | TGTGCCAGCTCACCACCCAACACCGGGGAGCTGTTTTTT | CASSPPNTGELFF
TRBJ2-7 | - | - | TRBV14 | TGTGCCAGCAGCCGTCGAGGGGCGCGAGGCGAGCAGTACTTC | CASSRRGARGEQYF
TRBJ1-2 | - | TRBD1 | TRBV2 | TGTGCCAGCAGTGACAGGGGGCTTAACTATGGCTACACCTTC | CASSDRGLNYGYTF
TRBJ2-7 | - | - | TRBV2 | TGTGCCAGCAGCGCCCAGGGTTACGAGCAGTACTTC | CASSAQGYEQYF
TRBJ2-3 | - | TRBD2 | TRBV10-1 | TGCGCCAGCAGTGCACGCGGACTAGCGGGTGGGTCAGATACGCAGTATTTT | CASSARGLAGGSDTQYF
TRBJ2-2 | - | TRBD1 | TRBV28 | TGTGCCAGCAGGCGACAGGGGGCTGGCACCGGGGAGCTGTTTTTT | CASRRQGAGTGELFF
TRBJ2-2 | - | - | TRBV11-3 | TGTGCCAGCAGCTTAGGGGGCCGGACCGGGGAGCTGTTTTTT | CASSLGGRTGELFF
TRBJ2-7 | - | - | TRBV15 | TGTGCCACCAGCAGAGATGCGTCAGGGGAGCAGTACTTC | CATSRDASGEQYF
TRBJ1-3 | - | - | TRBV29-1 | TGCAGCGTTGATCCGGGGAAGAACACCATATATTTT | CSVDPGKNTIYF
TRBJ1-3 | - | - | TRBV5-8 | TGTGCCAGCAGCTTAGGGGAAACCTCTGGAAACACCATATATTTT | CASSLGETSGNTIYF
TRBJ1-2 | - | - | TRBV5-1 | TGCGCCAGCAGCTCAGGACAGAACTATGGCTACACCTTC | CASSSGQNYGYTF
TRBJ2-1 | - | - | TRBV19 | TGTGCCAGTAGACCACCTCCCCCCAGGGGTTACAATGAGCAGTTCTTC | CASRPPPPRGYNEQFF
TRBJ2-7 | - | - | TRBV19 | TGTGCCAGTAGTTCGGCAGGTACTTTACGGGAGCAGTACTTC | CASSSAGTLREQYF
TRBJ1-4 | - | TRBD1 | TRBV4-3 | TGCGCCAGCAGCCAAGATCTGGACAGGGTGGGGGAAAAACTGTTTTTT | CASSQDLDRVGEKLFF
TRBJ1-2 | - | - | TRBV5-1 | TGCGCCAGCAGCCTCAGTTACTATGGCTACACCTTC | CASSLSYYGYTF
TRBJ2-3 | - | TRBD2 | TRBV28 | TGTGCCAGCAGTCTACTAGCGGGAGGCGTCACAGATACGCAGTATTTT | CASSLLAGGVTDTQYF
TRBJ1-1 | - | - | TRBV6-5 | TGTGCCAGCAGAAACCTACGCGGGTGGACTGAAGCTTTCTTT | CASRNLRGWTEAFF
TRBJ1-5 | - | - | TRBV29-1 | TGCAGCGTTGTGGTCACAGCAAATAGCAATCAGCCCCAGCATTTT | CSVVVTANSNQPQHF
TRBJ2-4 | - | TRBD1 | TRBV7-2 | TGTGCCAGCAGCCCCGGGACAGGGTTAGGCAAAAACATTCAGTACTTC | CASSPGTGLGKNIQYF
TRBJ2-7 | - | TRBD1 | TRBV29-1 | TGCAGCGCCACCCCCCAGACAGGGGGCGCGATCTACGAGCAGTACTTC | CSATPQTGGAIYEQYF
TRBJ1-1 | - | TRBD1 | TRBV4-2 | TGTGCCAGCAGCCAAGATCCCAGACAGGGCGGCACTGAAGCTTTCTTT | CASSQDPRQGGTEAFF
TRBJ1-4 | once | - | TRBV19 | TGTGCCAGTAGTATAGATGGTATGGCAGTTGCAACTAATGAAAAACTGTTTTTT | CASSIDGMAVATNEKLFF
TRBJ1-1 | - | TRBD1 | TRBV5-1 | TGCGCCAGCAGCTTCGAGGGACAGGGGAACACTGAAGCTTTCTTT | CASSFEGQGNTEAFF
TRBJ2-5 | - | TRBD1 | TRBV10-3 | TGTGCCATCAGTGACCCGGGACAGGGGTTCCAAGAGACCCAGTACTTC | CAISDPGQGFQETQYF